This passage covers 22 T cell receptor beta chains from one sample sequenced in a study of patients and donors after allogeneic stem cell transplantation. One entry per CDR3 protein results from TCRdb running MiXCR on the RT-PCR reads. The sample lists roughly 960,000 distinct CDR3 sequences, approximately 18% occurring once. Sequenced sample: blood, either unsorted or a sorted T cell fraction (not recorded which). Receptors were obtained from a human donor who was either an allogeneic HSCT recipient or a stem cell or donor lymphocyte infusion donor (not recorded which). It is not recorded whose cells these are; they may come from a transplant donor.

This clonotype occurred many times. The CDR3 is CASSTTTSYEQYF. CDR3 nucleotide sequence: TGTGCCAGCAGCACCACCACGAGCTACGAGCAGTACTTC. The chain employs TRBV12-3 or TRBV12-4 and TRBJ2-7; D uncertain. V was pared by 6 bases and J by 3 bases, with 12 bases between. The CDR3 sequence is 13 residues long.

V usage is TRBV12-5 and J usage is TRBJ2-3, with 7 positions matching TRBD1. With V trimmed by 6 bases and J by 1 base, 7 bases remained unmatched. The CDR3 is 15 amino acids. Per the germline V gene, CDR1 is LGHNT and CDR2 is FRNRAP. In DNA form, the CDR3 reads TGTGCTAGTGGGGATAGGGGGCGAGGCACAGATACGCAGTATTTT. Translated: CASGDRGRGTDTQYF.

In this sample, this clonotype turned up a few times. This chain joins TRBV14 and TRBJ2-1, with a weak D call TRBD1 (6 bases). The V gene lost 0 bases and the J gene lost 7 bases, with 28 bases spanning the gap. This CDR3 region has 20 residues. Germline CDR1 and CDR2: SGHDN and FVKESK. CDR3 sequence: CASSQDWLGAELKRGNEQFF. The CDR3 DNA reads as TGTGCCAGCAGCCAAGATTGGTTAGGAGCGGAGCTTAAAAGGGGGAATGAGCAGTTCTTC.

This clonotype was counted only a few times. The CDR3 DNA is TGTGCCAGCAGTAAAAATCAGGGCGGTAGGATAAGCTCCTACGAGCAGTACTTC. Amino acids: CASSKNQGGRISSYEQYF. V is TRBV13 and J is TRBJ2-7, with a possible D match to TRBD1 (5 bases). Trimming left V 6 bases short and J 0 bases short, with 24 bases between. CDR3 length equals 18 residues. The V gene's germline CDR1 is PRHDT and CDR2 FYEKMQ (reference sequence).

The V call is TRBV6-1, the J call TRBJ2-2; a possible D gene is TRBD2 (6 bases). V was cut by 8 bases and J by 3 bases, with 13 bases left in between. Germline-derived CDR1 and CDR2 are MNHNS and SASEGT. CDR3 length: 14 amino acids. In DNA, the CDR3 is TGTGCCAGCGGGGAGGACATATACACCGGGGAGCTGTTTTTT. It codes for CASGEDIYTGELFF.

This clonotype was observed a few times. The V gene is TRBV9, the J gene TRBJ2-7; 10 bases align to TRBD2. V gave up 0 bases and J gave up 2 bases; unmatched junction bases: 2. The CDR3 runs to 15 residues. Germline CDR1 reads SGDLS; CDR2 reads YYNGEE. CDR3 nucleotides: TGTGCCAGCAGCGTAGTAGCGGGAGGTGCCTACGAGCAGTACTTC. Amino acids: CASSVVAGGAYEQYF.

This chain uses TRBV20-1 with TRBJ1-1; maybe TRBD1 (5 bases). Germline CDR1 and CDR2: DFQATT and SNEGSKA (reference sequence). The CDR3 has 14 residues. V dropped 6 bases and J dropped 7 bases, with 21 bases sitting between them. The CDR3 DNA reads TGCAGTGCGAGACCGAGGGGAGTTACTGGTGAAGCTTTCTTT. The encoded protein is CSARPRGVTGEAFF.

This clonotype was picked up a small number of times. This chain's CDR3 is CSAFRPTGDRNTEAFF. The CDR3 DNA follows: TGCAGTGCTTTTAGGCCAACAGGGGACAGGAACACTGAAGCTTTCTTT. V gene TRBV20-1 combines with J gene TRBJ1-1; 7 bases agree with TRBD1. V trimming: 5 bases; J trimming: 1 base; junction bases outside the gene matches: 13. CDR3 length: 16 amino acids. Germline V lookup: CDR1 DFQATT, CDR2 SNEGSKA (reference sequence).

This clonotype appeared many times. DNA for the CDR3: TGTGCCAGCAGCCGGGGGCAGCTGACAGATACGCAGTATTTT. Translating gives CASSRGQLTDTQYF. The chain has TRBV5-6 and TRBJ2-3; D could derive from TRBD1 or TRBD2 (6 bases each). The CDR3 loop spans 14 amino acids. CDR1 and CDR2 (germline): SGHDT, YYEEEE. V was clipped by 4 bases and J by 3 bases, with 12 bases between them.

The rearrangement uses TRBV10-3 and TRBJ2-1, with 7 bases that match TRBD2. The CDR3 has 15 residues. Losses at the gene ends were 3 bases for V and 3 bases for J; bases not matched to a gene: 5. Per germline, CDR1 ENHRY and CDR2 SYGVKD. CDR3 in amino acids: CAISEGEGDYNEQFF. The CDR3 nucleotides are TGTGCCATCAGTGAAGGGGAGGGCGACTACAATGAGCAGTTCTTC.

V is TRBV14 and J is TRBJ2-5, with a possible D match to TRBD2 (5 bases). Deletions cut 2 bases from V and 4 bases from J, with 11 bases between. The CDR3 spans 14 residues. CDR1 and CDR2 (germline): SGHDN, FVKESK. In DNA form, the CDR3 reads TGTGCCAGCAGCCAATCGGGCGAGGGAGAGACCCAGTACTTC. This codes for CASSQSGEGETQYF.

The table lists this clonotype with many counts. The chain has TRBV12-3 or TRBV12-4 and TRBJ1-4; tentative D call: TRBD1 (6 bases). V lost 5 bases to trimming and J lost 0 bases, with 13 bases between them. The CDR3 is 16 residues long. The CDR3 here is CASSLGQFATNEKLFF. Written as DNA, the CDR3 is TGTGCCAGCAGTCTAGGACAGTTTGCAACTAATGAAAAACTGTTTTTT.

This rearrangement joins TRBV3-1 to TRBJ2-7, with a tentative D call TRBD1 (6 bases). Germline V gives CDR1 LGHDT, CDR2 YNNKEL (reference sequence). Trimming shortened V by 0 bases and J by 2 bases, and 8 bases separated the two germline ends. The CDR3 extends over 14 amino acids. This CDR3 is CASSQDTGPYEQYF. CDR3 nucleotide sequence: TGTGCCAGCAGCCAAGATACAGGGCCCTACGAGCAGTACTTC.

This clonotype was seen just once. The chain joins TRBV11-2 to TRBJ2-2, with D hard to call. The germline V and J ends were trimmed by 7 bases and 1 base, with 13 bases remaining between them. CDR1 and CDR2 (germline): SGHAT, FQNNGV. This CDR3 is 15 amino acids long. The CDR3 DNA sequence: TGTGCCAGCACCGACACCTTCAAGAACACCGGGGAGCTGTTTTTT. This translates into CASTDTFKNTGELFF.

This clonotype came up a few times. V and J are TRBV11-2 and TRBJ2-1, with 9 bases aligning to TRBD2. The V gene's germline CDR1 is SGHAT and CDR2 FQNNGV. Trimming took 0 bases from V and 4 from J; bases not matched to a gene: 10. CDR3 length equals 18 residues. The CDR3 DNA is TGTGCCAGCAGCTTAGATCGGGCTAGCGGGGTTCAGTACAATGAGCAGTTCTTC. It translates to CASSLDRASGVQYNEQFF.

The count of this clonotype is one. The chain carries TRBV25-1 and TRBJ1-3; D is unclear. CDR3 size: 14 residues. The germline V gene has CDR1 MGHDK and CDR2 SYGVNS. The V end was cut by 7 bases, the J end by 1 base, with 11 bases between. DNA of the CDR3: TGTGCCAGCAACCAGGACGGGTCTGGAAACACCATATATTTT. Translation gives CASNQDGSGNTIYF.

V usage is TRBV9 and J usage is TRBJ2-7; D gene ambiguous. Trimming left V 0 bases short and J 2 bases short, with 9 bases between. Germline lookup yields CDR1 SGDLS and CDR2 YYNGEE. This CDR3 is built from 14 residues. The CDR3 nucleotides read TGTGCCAGCAGCGTAGTGCCCACTCCCTACGAGCAGTACTTC. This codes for CASSVVPTPYEQYF. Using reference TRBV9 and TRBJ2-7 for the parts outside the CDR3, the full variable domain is DSGVTQTPKHLITATGQRVTLRCSPRSGDLSVYWYQQSLDQGLQFLIQYYNGEERAKGNILERFSAQQFPDLHSELNLSSLELGDSALYFCASSVVPTPYEQYFGPGTRLTVT.

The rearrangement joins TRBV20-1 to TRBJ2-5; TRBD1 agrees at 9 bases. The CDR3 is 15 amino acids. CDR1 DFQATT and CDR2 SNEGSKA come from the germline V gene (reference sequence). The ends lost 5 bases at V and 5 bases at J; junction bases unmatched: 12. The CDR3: CSAPPSGTGIETQYF. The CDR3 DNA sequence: TGCAGTGCTCCTCCATCCGGGACAGGGATCGAGACCCAGTACTTC.

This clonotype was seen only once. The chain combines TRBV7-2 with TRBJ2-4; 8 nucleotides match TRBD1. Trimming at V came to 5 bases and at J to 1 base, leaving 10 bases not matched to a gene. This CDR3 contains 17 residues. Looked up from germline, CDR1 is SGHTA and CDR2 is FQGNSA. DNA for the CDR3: TGTGCCAGCAGCCTAGAAAGGGGACAGGCGGCCAAAAACATTCAGTACTTC. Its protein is CASSLERGQAAKNIQYF.

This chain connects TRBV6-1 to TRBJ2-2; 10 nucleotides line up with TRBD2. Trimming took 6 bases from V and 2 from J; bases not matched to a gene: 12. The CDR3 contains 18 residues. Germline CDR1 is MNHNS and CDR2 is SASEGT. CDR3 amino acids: CASRKNGLAVTNTGELFF. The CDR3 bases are TGTGCCAGCAGAAAGAACGGACTAGCGGTAACTAACACCGGGGAGCTGTTTTTT.

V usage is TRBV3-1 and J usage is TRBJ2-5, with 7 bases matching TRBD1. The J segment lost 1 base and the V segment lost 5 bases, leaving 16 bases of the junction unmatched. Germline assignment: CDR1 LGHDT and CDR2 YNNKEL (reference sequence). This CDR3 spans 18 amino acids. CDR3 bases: TGTGCCAGCAGCGATCGACAGGGTCTCCGGCACGTCCAAGAGACCCAGTACTTC. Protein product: CASSDRQGLRHVQETQYF.

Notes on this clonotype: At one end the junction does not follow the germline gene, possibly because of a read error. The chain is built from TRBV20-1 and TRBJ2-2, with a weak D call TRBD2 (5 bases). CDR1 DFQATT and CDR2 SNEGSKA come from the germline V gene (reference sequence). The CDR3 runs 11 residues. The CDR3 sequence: CSAPSTGEPFF. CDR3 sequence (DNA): TGCAGTGCCCCGAGCACCGGGGAGCCGTTTTTT.